This T cell receptor beta chain stems from a study of identical twins. Findings of the study overall: Beta out-of-frame sequences showed weaker excess twin sharing.

Regarding this clonotype: What it recognizes is unknown.

The V and J ends lost 0 bases and 7 bases respectively, with 12 bases between them. CDR3 length: 14 amino acids. Looked up from germline, CDR1 is PRHDT and CDR2 is FYEKMQ (reference sequence). TCRdb re-called the 5' RACE reads through MiXCR, storing one row per CDR3 protein. Found here are over 600,000 distinct CDR3 sequences, 20% to 25% of them singletons; the top ten hold 4.3%. The data were also submitted as part of a second study, on T cells expressing NK-cell markers. That report adds: Of the CD8+ T cell pool in about six donors, roughly 1.0-7.0% was accounted for by dominant NKG2C+ clonotypes.

The chain combines TRBV13 with TRBJ1-2, with D maybe TRBD1 (5 bases). Sequenced: PBMCs. This clonotype originated in a woman aged 18-29 years in good health. This chain's CDR3 is CASSLGRSQGGYTF. The CDR3 bases are TGTGCCAGCAGCTTAGGCCGGAGCCAGGGTGGCTACACCTTC. Based on the CDR3 plus reference TRBV13 and TRBJ1-2, the full variable domain is AAGVIQSPRHLIKEKRETATLKCYPIPRHDTVYWYQQGPGQDPQFLISFYEKMQSDKGSIPDRFSAQQFSDYHSELNMSSLELGDSALYFCASSLGRSQGGYTFGSGTRLTVV.